This paragraph covers one T cell receptor beta chain sequence. The entry originates in a study of blood T cell repertoires in COVID-19. In the study overall: Sample material is recorded as cDNA or gDNA derived from T cells, B-cell-depleted T cells, or PBMCs.

The V gene's germline CDR1 is MNHEY and CDR2 SVGAGI. Trimming removed 6 bases from V and 8 bases from J, with 16 bases in between. This CDR3 is built from 13 residues. TCRdb keeps only in-frame clones here, not all; method: immunoSEQ multiplex PCR. In the table there are 250,000 to 350,000 clones, approximately 90% of which are singletons. The V and J genes are TRBV6-5 and TRBJ1-1, with D unresolved. Input material: peripheral blood. This receptor was identified in a woman aged 45-65 years who had recovered from COVID-19. CDR3 sequence reads: CASSAWGVKEAFF. The CDR3 DNA is TGTGCCAGCAGCGCCTGGGGAGTCAAGGAAGCTTTCTTT.